This TCR beta chain appears in the sequencing data of a study of immune evolution from preneoplasia to lung adenocarcinoma. Profiling relied on immunoSEQ multiplex PCR, and the TCRdb table lists in-frame clones only, not all of them. The table shows about 41,000 clones, with 70% to 80% occurring only once. H&E slides confirmed each diagnosis, reviewed by two pathologists independently. The ends lost 5 bases at V and 6 bases at J; junction bases unmatched: 10. The CDR3 totals 16 residues. Looked up from germline, CDR1 is MDHEN and CDR2 is SYDVKM. The receptor's source is a person between 55 and 69 years old with lung adenocarcinoma. Sequenced: FFPE invasive lung adenocarcinoma tissue. The chain links TRBV28 to TRBJ1-5, with 10 nucleotides matching TRBD1. The CDR3 DNA sequence: TGTGCCAGCAGTAATATGACAGGGGGCGCGAGTCAGCCCCAGCATTTT. It is translated as CASSNMTGGASQPQHF.